Described below is a single TCR beta chain sequence and its context. The antigen is unknown. High-throughput TCR beta sequencing covered peripheral CD8+ and CD4+ T cells. The TEMRA cells underwent FACS enrichment, while the CD8+ and CD4+ T cells underwent negative isolation. This record belongs to a study of CD8 T cells in Susac syndrome. The RNA, about 0.45 to 1 ug, was put through reverse transcription using random hexamers. A multiplex approach, immunoSEQ multiplex PCR, amplified TCR beta CDR3 across 54 Vbeta and 13 Jbeta. Each CDR3 protein gets one entry after TCRdb re-called the immunoSEQ multiplex PCR reads with MiXCR. The table includes some 65,000 distinct CDR3 sequences, 90% to 95% detected once. The CDR3 runs to 13 residues. Germline V gives CDR1 MNHEY, CDR2 SVGAGI. Between the trimmed V and J ends, which lost 0 bases and 5 bases, there was a span of 8 bases. Notes on the study in general: As the study acknowledged, the number of individuals who were part of its TCR sequencing and HLA analysis was relatively small.

The sequence was collected from a human donor with multiple sclerosis. The chain has TRBV6-5 and TRBJ2-7, with D tentatively TRBD1 (5 bases). The sample was CD8+ T cells from PBMCs. The CDR3 loop reads CASSYSQGNEQYF. CDR3 in DNA: TGTGCCAGCAGTTACTCGCAGGGTAACGAGCAGTACTTC.